Listed here are 4 T cell receptor beta chains from one sample, sequenced in a study of blood T cell repertoires in COVID-19. TCRdb's copy holds only in-frame clones and misses some; the assay was immunoSEQ multiplex PCR. This sample has 250,000 to 350,000 clones; around 87% occur once, and the top ten carry about 2.2%. Sequenced input: peripheral blood. The source of these receptors is a woman aged 45-59 years who had recovered from COVID-19.

V gene TRBV7-2 combines with J gene TRBJ2-7, with D perhaps TRBD2 (6 bases). Germline loops: CDR1 SGHTA, CDR2 FQGNSA. This CDR3 has 14 amino acids. V dropped 2 bases and J dropped 5 bases, with 13 bases sitting between them. The DNA of the CDR3 is TGTGCCAGCAGCTTATTGGGGGGAGTGGACGAGCAGTACTTC. Translated, it gives CASSLLGGVDEQYF.

The rearrangement joins TRBV9 to TRBJ2-7; no firm D call. V lost 4 bases to trimming and J lost 0 bases, with 5 bases between them. The CDR3 has 12 amino acids. Germline-derived CDR1 and CDR2 are SGDLS and YYNGEE. The CDR3 is CASSPSSYEQYF. The DNA of the CDR3 is TGTGCCAGCAGCCCGAGCTCCTACGAGCAGTACTTC.

A single count supports this clone. The V call is TRBV9, the J call TRBJ2-1, with a weak D call TRBD1 (5 bases). The germline V gene encodes CDR1 SGDLS and CDR2 YYNGEE. Deletions cut 2 bases from V and 7 bases from J, with 19 bases between. This CDR3 contains 16 residues. The CDR3 DNA is TGTGCCAGCAGCGTGTCGACAGTTGTAGGCCTTAATGAGCAGTTCTTC. Translation: CASSVSTVVGLNEQFF.

This clone was counted once. The chain is built from TRBV4-3 and TRBJ1-6, with TRBD1 matching over 7 bases. V was pared by 4 bases and J by 4 bases, with 1 base of the junction left unmatched. CDR3 size: 14 residues. Per germline, CDR1 LGHNA and CDR2 YSLEER. This CDR3 reads CASSPGQYNSPLHF. Written as DNA, the CDR3 is TGCGCCAGCAGCCCGGGACAGTATAATTCACCCCTCCACTTT.